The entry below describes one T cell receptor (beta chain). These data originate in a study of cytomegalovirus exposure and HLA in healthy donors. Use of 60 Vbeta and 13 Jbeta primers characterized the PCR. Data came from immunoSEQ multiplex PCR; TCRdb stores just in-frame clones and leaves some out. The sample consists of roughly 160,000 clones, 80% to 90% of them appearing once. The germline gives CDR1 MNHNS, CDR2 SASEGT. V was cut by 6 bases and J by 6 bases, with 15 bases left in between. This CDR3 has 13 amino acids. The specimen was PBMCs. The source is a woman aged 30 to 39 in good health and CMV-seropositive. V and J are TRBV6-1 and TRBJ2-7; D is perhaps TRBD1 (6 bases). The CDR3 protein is CASSLTGMVEQYF. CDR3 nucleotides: TGTGCCAGCAGCCTCACAGGGATGGTCGAGCAGTACTTC.